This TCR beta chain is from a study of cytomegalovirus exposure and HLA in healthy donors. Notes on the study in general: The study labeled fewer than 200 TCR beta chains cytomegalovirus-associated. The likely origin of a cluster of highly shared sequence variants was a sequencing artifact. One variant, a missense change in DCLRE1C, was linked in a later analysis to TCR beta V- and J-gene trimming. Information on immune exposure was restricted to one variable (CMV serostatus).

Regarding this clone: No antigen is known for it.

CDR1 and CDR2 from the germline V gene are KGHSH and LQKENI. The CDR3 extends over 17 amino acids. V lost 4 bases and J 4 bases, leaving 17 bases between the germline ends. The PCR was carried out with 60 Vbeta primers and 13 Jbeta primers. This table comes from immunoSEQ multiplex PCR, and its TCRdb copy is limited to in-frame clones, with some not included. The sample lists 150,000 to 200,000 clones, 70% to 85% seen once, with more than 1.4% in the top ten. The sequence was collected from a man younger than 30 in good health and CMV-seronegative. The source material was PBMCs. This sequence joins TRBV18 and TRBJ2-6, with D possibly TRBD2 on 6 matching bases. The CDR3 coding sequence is TGTGCCAGCTCACGCTCCCCCGGGGGTTCGGGGGCCAACGTCCTGACTTTC. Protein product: CASSRSPGGSGANVLTF.